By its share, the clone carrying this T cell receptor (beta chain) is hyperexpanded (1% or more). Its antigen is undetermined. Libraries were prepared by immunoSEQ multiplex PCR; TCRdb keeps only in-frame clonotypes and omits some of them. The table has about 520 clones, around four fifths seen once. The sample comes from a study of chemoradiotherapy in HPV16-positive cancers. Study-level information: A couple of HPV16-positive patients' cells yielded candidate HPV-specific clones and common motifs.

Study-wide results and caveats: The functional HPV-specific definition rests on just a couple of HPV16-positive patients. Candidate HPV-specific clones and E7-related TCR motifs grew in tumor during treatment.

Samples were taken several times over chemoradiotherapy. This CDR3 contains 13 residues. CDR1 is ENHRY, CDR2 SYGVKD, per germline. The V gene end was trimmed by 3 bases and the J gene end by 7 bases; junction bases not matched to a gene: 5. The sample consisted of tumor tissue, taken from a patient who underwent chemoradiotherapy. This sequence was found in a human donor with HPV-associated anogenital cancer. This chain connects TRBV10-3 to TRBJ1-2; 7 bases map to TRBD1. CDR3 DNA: TGTGCCATCAGTGACGGGACAGTCGGTGGCTACACCTTC. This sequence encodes CAISDGTVGGYTF.